Included here is one T cell receptor (beta chain) sequence, with context. Its cognate antigen is unknown. Some clones are missing from TCRdb's copy, which holds only in-frame ones; the method was immunoSEQ multiplex PCR. The repertoire includes 52,000 or so clones, 65% to 85% of them detected once, and 3.2% sits in the top ten. CDR1 is MNHEY and CDR2 is SVGAGI in the germline V gene. V lost 6 bases and J lost 11; bases outside the gene matches: 10. The CDR3 length is 13 residues. Focal radiation with ipilimumab CTLA-4 blockade was given to patients with chemo-refractory metastatic non-small-cell lung cancer. The sample is drawn from a study of radiotherapy plus CTLA-4 blockade in lung cancer. Study outcomes and limitations: Early blood T cell clone dynamics reportedly forecast response best, with interferon-beta. Clones derived from tumor TCRs expanded in blood after radiotherapy plus ipilimumab.

V and J are TRBV6-5 and TRBJ1-1; 9 bases agree with TRBD1. The sample consisted of peripheral blood, taken from a patient treated with radiotherapy plus ipilimumab. The TCR sequence derives from a human donor with non-small cell lung cancer who had a partial response to radiotherapy plus ipilimumab. The DNA of the CDR3 is TGTGCCAGCAGCTCACAGGGGGCATATTTGGCTTTCTTT. It translates to CASSSQGAYLAFF.